This is a list of T cell receptor beta chains from one sample in a study of blood T cell repertoires in COVID-19. Sequenced by immunoSEQ multiplex PCR; TCRdb stores in-frame clones only, minus some. The sample includes about 110,000 clones, approximately 67% seen only once; the top ten take 7.6%. The sequenced material came from peripheral blood. All receptors come from a woman aged 60-70 years with acute or convalescent COVID-19. CDR3s include the opening cysteine and the closing phenylalanine or tryptophan. The D gene is left open where the match is weak. The size of a clone is reported for some rows only, either as once, few or many, or as a class for expanded clones.

D: NA
V: TRBV6-6
J: TRBJ1-1
size: NA
DNA: TGTGCCAGCAGCGACGGGTTAGGCACTGAAGCTTTCTTT
CDR3: CASSDGLGTEAFF

D: NA
V: TRBV24-1
J: TRBJ1-2
size: once
DNA: TGTGCCACCGCCGACAGGAGTAACTATGGCTACACCTTC
CDR3: CATADRSNYGYTF

D: TRBD1
V: TRBV5-4
J: TRBJ1-2
size: NA
DNA: TGTGCCAGCAGCTTGCAGGGGGCAGCCGGCTACACCTTC
CDR3: CASSLQGAAGYTF

D: TRBD2
V: TRBV4-2
J: TRBJ2-2
size: few
DNA: TGTGCCAGCAGCCAGGGGACTAGCGGGGGATCGAACACCGGGGAGCTGTTTTTT
CDR3: CASSQGTSGGSNTGELFF

D: NA
V: TRBV6-5
J: TRBJ1-2
size: NA
DNA: TGTGCCAGCAGTTACGTAGAGGGCGTCGGCTACACCTTC
CDR3: CASSYVEGVGYTF

D: NA
V: TRBV24-1
J: TRBJ1-2
size: NA
DNA: TGTGCCACCAGTGATACCGGGAGAGAGTCGGGCTACACCTTC
CDR3: CATSDTGRESGYTF

D: NA
V: TRBV28
J: TRBJ2-7
size: NA
DNA: TGTGCCAGCAGTCCCCTCTACGAGCAGTACTTC
CDR3: CASSPLYEQYF

D: NA
V: TRBV12-3/TRBV12-4
J: TRBJ1-1
size: NA
DNA: TGTGCCAGCAGTTTCCAGGAGAACACTGAAGCTTTCTTT
CDR3: CASSFQENTEAFF

D: NA
V: TRBV6-5
J: TRBJ1-1
size: NA
DNA: TGTGCCAGCATGCGTCGGGGTGACACTGAAGCTTTCTTT
CDR3: CASMRRGDTEAFF

D: TRBD1
V: TRBV2
J: TRBJ1-2
size: NA
DNA: TGTGCCAGCAGGGGGGACAGTCCCTATGGCTACACCTTC
CDR3: CASRGDSPYGYTF

D: TRBD2
V: TRBV7-2
J: TRBJ2-3
size: NA
DNA: TGTGCCAGCAGCTTAGGGCCCGCACTAGCGGGGGGGACAGATACGCAGTATTTT
CDR3: CASSLGPALAGGTDTQYF

D: TRBD1
V: TRBV4-2
J: TRBJ1-5
size: NA
DNA: TGTGCCAGCAGCCAAGAGAAGACAGGGAATCAGCCCCAGCATTTT
CDR3: CASSQEKTGNQPQHF

D: TRBD2
V: TRBV11-3
J: TRBJ2-5
size: NA
DNA: TGTGCCAGCAGCTTATCGCGGGGGAAGACCCAGTACTTC
CDR3: CASSLSRGKTQYF

D: NA
V: TRBV2
J: TRBJ1-2
size: once
DNA: TGTGCCAGCCGGGCGGGGGCACTGGTTGGCTACACCTTC
CDR3: CASRAGALVGYTF

D: TRBD1
V: TRBV11-2
J: TRBJ1-1
size: NA
DNA: TGTGCCAGCAGACCCGGGACAGGGGCCGGGAACACTGAAGCTTTCTTT
CDR3: CASRPGTGAGNTEAFF

D: NA
V: TRBV20-1
J: TRBJ2-1
size: once
DNA: TGCAGTGCTAGTCCACAGGGTACATGGTACAATGAGCAGTTCTTC
CDR3: CSASPQGTWYNEQFF

D: TRBD1
V: TRBV5-1
J: TRBJ1-4
size: few
DNA: TGCGCCAGCAGCTTGTACAGGGGTACTAATGAAAAACTGTTTTTT
CDR3: CASSLYRGTNEKLFF

D: NA
V: TRBV6-5
J: TRBJ1-5
size: NA
DNA: TGTGCCAGCAGGAGAAGGGGGTCGGGCAATCAGCCCCAGCATTTT
CDR3: CASRRRGSGNQPQHF

D: NA
V: TRBV7-2
J: TRBJ1-5
size: NA
DNA: TGTGCCAGCAGCTTAGTTCAGGGAATAAGCAATCAGCCCCAGCATTTT
CDR3: CASSLVQGISNQPQHF

D: TRBD1
V: TRBV19
J: TRBJ1-6
size: once
DNA: TGTGCCAGTAAAGCGACAGGGTTAAATTCACCCCTCCACTTT
CDR3: CASKATGLNSPLHF

D: NA
V: TRBV30
J: TRBJ1-1
size: NA
DNA: TGTGCCTGGAGGCGGACGGGACTTAACACTGAAGCTTTCTTT
CDR3: CAWRRTGLNTEAFF